Presented here are 6 T cell receptor beta chains from one specimen sequenced in a study of T cells in Graves' hyperthyroidism and ophthalmopathy (dated by TCRdb to about 2019). To prepare the library, multiplex PCR was applied. Sequencing was carried out with an Illumina HiSeq 2000. The TCR beta CDR3 regions were amplified from the RNA transcripts. The first round of RT-PCR for the TCR CDR3 was performed with the HTBI primer set and the Qiagen OneStep RT-PCR kit. The public reads were quality trimmed at Q25 with fastp and then assembled into clones with MiXCR by TCRdb, keeping productive beta chains. Every entry covers one CDR3 protein and lists the most common genes and DNA from its rows. The sample has 650,000 to 750,000 distinct CDR3 sequences on record, around 13% of them singletons. In total, the top ten clones hold about 9.4% of the sample. Sequences were obtained from blood. The receptor set was obtained from a woman under 30 with Graves' hyperthyroidism.

This clonotype occurred many times. This chain connects TRBV3-1 to TRBJ2-5; D unresolved. Germline CDR1 is LGHDT and CDR2 is YNNKEL (reference sequence). The CDR3 extends over 14 amino acids. V lost 0 bases and J 0 bases, leaving 5 bases between the germline ends. The CDR3 protein is CASSQDNYQETQYF. For the CDR3, the DNA is TGTGCCAGCAGCCAAGATAACTACCAAGAGACCCAGTACTTC.

This clonotype was counted ten times or more. This rearrangement joins TRBV7-2 to TRBJ1-4, with no clear D. The V and J ends lost 5 bases and 8 bases respectively, with 15 bases between them. CDR3 length: 14 amino acids. Germline CDR1 is SGHTA and CDR2 is FQGNSA. This chain's CDR3 is CASSPRRVGEKLFF. The CDR3 nucleotides read TGTGCCAGCAGCCCGCGGCGGGTTGGCGAAAAACTGTTTTTT. Full variable domain (rest looked up from reference TRBV7-2 and TRBJ1-4): GAGVSQSPSNKVTEKGKDVELRCDPISGHTALYWYRQSLGQGLEFLIYFQGNSAPDKSGLPSDRFSAERTGGSVSTLTIQRTQQEDSAVYLCASSPRRVGEKLFFGSGTQLSVL.

The gene calls are TRBV18 and TRBJ2-2; D unresolved. Germline V gene sequence: CDR1 KGHSH, CDR2 LQKENI. The CDR3 sequence is 15 residues long. Trimming shortened V by 3 bases and J by 0 bases, and 8 bases separated the two germline ends. DNA of the CDR3: TGTGCCAGCTCACCGGGTAGCCCGAACACCGGGGAGCTGTTTTTT. Protein: CASSPGSPNTGELFF. The full variable domain, in which reference TRBV18 and TRBJ2-2 provide the parts outside the CDR3, is NAGVMQNPRHLVRRRGQEARLRCSPMKGHSHVYWYRQLPEEGLKFMVYLQKENIIDESGMPKERFSAEFPKEGPSILRIQQVVRGDSAAYFCASSPGSPNTGELFFGEGSRLTVL.

This clonotype was seen many times. The chain couples TRBV28 to TRBJ2-7; TRBD2 agrees at 10 bases. CDR3 length equals 14 residues. Looked up from germline, CDR1 is MDHEN and CDR2 is SYDVKM. Losses at the gene ends were 8 bases for V and 2 bases for J; bases not matched to a gene: 6. The CDR3 sequence is CASVSGRAPYEQYF. CDR3 bases: TGTGCCAGCGTCAGCGGGAGGGCCCCCTACGAGCAGTACTTC.

This clonotype was counted ten times or more. The gene calls are TRBV2 and TRBJ1-1, with D uncertain. Germline CDR1 SNHLY, CDR2 FYNNEI. The CDR3 is made up of 11 amino acids. The germline V and J ends were trimmed by 8 bases and 1 base, with 5 bases remaining between them. This CDR3 reads CASRWNTEAFF. CDR3 DNA sequence: TGTGCCAGCCGGTGGAACACTGAAGCTTTCTTT. Using reference TRBV2 and TRBJ1-1 for the parts outside the CDR3, the full variable domain is EPEVTQTPSHQVTQMGQEVILRCVPISNHLYFYWYRQILGQKVEFLVSFYNNEISEKSEIFDDQFSVERPDGSNFTLKIRSTKLEDSAMYFCASRWNTEAFFGQGTRLTVV.

This clonotype showed up just a few times. The genes are TRBV7-9 and TRBJ1-4, with a tentative D call TRBD1 (6 bases). The CDR3 consists of 14 residues. Per the germline V gene, CDR1 is SEHNR and CDR2 is FQNEAQ (reference sequence). Trimming cost V 3 bases and J 8 bases, with 13 bases left between them. CDR3 region: CASSFGVTGEKLFF. The CDR3 coding sequence is TGTGCCAGCAGCTTTGGCGTGACAGGCGAAAAACTGTTTTTT.